This entry concerns a single T cell receptor beta chain. Its specificity is not known. TCRdb re-called the reads through MiXCR, storing one row per CDR3 protein. The sample consists of around 630,000 distinct CDR3 sequences, around 24% of them appearing once. The sample is drawn from a study of T cell repertoires in cytomegalovirus infection. Study overall: Public signatures in TCR beta pointed to CMV infection and matching HLA type. General study findings and limits: Clonotype analysis showed dominance of the ex vivo response by HLA-C-restricted CMV-specific TCR beta clonotypes. Cumulated frequencies of public TCR beta families served to identify carriers of CMV plus the relevant HLA.

This clonotype originated in a human donor in good health (CMV status not recorded). Some clones in this sample may be carry-over from other donors' samples. Material: CD8+ T cells from PBMCs.

CDR3 nucleotides: TGTGCCAGCAGTTCAGGGGGCGCTTTCACCGGGGAGCTGTTTTTT. It encodes CASSSGGAFTGELFF. The chain recombines TRBV11-3 with TRBJ2-2, with 8 bases matching TRBD1. Losses at the gene ends were 6 bases for V and 4 bases for J; bases not matched to a gene: 7. Germline CDR1 is SGHNT and CDR2 is YENEEA. This CDR3 is built from 15 residues.